One and the same sample provided the 6 T cell receptor beta chains below, sequenced in a study of T-cell memory formation after mild COVID-19. Using its own MiXCR run on the 5' RACE reads, TCRdb lists one record per CDR3 protein. Of under 450,000 distinct CDR3 sequences in the sample, more than 20% were seen once. Sequenced sample: PBMCs or a T cell subset sorted from them (not recorded which). These receptors were taken from a man between 18 and 35 years old who had mild COVID-19 (a few samples of this study predate the infection). Cell type and time point are not known.

In this sample, this clonotype turned up a few times. The chain is built from TRBV7-9 and TRBJ2-5; possible D gene TRBD1, 6 bases. Germline-derived CDR1 and CDR2 are SEHNR and FQNEAQ (reference sequence). Trimming took off 2 bases at V and 1 base at J, with 11 bases between the two ends. The CDR3 sequence is 15 residues long. The CDR3: CASSLQPGVQETQYF. Here the CDR3 DNA reads TGTGCCAGCAGCTTACAACCAGGGGTCCAAGAGACCCAGTACTTC.

The chain joins TRBV6-2 or TRBV6-3 to TRBJ2-3, with D uncertain. Germline lookup yields CDR1 MNHEY and CDR2 SVGEGT. V shed 0 bases and J shed 5 bases, with 12 bases lying between them. This CDR3 is built from 15 residues. CDR3 bases: TGTGCCAGCAGTTACTCGACCGATTCGGGAGATACGCAGTATTTT. It codes for CASSYSTDSGDTQYF.

The sample holds many counts of this clonotype. This chain uses TRBV11-2 with TRBJ2-1; no reliable D call. There are 14 residues in the CDR3. The germline gives CDR1 SGHAT, CDR2 FQNNGV. The ends were cut back, 2 bases at V and 7 bases at J, with 12 bases in the middle. The CDR3 DNA reads as TGTGCCAGCAGCTTAATAATGAGGCATAATGAGCAGTTCTTC. It specifies CASSLIMRHNEQFF.

This chain joins TRBV6-2 or TRBV6-3 and TRBJ2-7, with unresolved D. CDR1 MNHEY and CDR2 SVGEGT come from the germline V gene. V lost 2 bases, J lost 1 base, and 6 bases lay in between. This CDR3 contains 13 residues. As DNA, the CDR3 is TGTGCCAGCAGTTACACATATTCCTACGAGCAGTACTTC. Protein sequence: CASSYTYSYEQYF.

This clonotype was picked up a small number of times. The chain employs TRBV4-1 and TRBJ2-5; D might be TRBD2 (6 bases). This CDR3 comprises 15 residues. Looked up from germline, CDR1 is MGHRA and CDR2 is YSYEKL. Trimming took off 4 bases at V and 6 bases at J, with 18 bases between the two ends. CDR3 DNA: TGCGCCAGCAGCCCTCTACGGGGAGGAAAAAAGACCCAGTACTTC. Its translation is CASSPLRGGKKTQYF.

This chain joins TRBV20-1 and TRBJ2-3; TRBD1 agrees at 11 bases. The germline gives CDR1 DFQATT, CDR2 SNEGSKA (reference sequence). This CDR3 region has 14 residues. V lost 6 bases and J lost 7; bases outside the gene matches: 9. The CDR3 nucleotides read TGCAGTGCCATTCGGGACAGGGGGAAGAATACGCAGTATTTT. Translation: CSAIRDRGKNTQYF.